This entry is about one T cell receptor (beta chain). The antigen is undetermined. The primer mix had 60 Vbeta and 13 Jbeta primers. The protocol was immunoSEQ multiplex PCR, while the TCRdb copy is restricted to in-frame clones and leaves out a portion. The sample includes 150,000 or so clones, 60% to 80% of them seen just once. The sample is drawn from a study of cytomegalovirus exposure and HLA in healthy donors. The wider study: An earlier analysis found under 130 million unique TCR beta sequences from around 180 million T cells.

Deletions cut 5 bases from V and 5 bases from J, with 12 bases between. The CDR3 covers 13 residues. Per germline, CDR1 SGHVS and CDR2 FNYEAQ. Notes on the study in general: Later on, a genetic analysis was performed. It linked a missense variant in DCLRE1C with V- and J-gene trimming of TCR beta.

The study sampled nominally healthy donors, though unrecorded immune exposures were likely. This chain joins TRBV7-6 and TRBJ2-5; no clear D gene. Sequenced material: PBMCs. The source of this sequence is a woman in her thirties or forties in good health and CMV-seropositive. The CDR3 reads CASSLGTMETQYF. Here the CDR3 DNA reads TGTGCCAGCAGCCTAGGTACTATGGAGACCCAGTACTTC.